Each of the 21 T cell receptor beta chains below was sequenced from the same sample in a study of blood T cell repertoires in COVID-19. Sequencing was performed with immunoSEQ multiplex PCR; in TCRdb, only in-frame clones are kept and a portion is missing. The sample lists 200,000 or so clones, 86% occurring once. What was sequenced was peripheral blood. The receptors here all came from a woman aged 45-65 years with acute or convalescent COVID-19.

This chain's CDR3 is CAISESGQPNQPQHF. The CDR3 nucleotides are TGTGCCATCAGTGAGTCCGGACAGCCCAATCAGCCCCAGCATTTT. The chain employs TRBV10-3 and TRBJ1-5; TRBD1 is a possible D gene (6 bases). V lost 0 bases and J 3 bases, leaving 9 bases between the germline ends. The CDR3 consists of 15 residues. The V gene's germline CDR1 is ENHRY and CDR2 SYGVKD.

The gene calls are TRBV11-2 and TRBJ2-2, with a weak D call TRBD1 (6 bases). Trimming took 4 bases from V and 1 from J, leaving 13 bases between them. The length of the CDR3 is 16 residues. Germline lookup yields CDR1 SGHAT and CDR2 FQNNGV. CDR3 residues: CASSSGQPGNTGELFF. CDR3 nucleotide sequence: TGTGCCAGCAGCTCCGGACAGCCTGGGAACACCGGGGAGCTGTTTTTT.

Only one count was recorded for this clone. V gene TRBV4-1 combines with J gene TRBJ2-3, with 8 bases identical to TRBD2. V lost 3 bases, J lost 6 bases, and 11 bases stayed unmatched. The CDR3 has 16 amino acids. CDR1 and CDR2 from the germline V gene are MGHRA and YSYEKL. The DNA of the CDR3 is TGCGCCAGCAGCCAGCCTTCTCATGTAGCGGGGGATACGCAGTATTTT. Translating gives CASSQPSHVAGDTQYF.

The chain joins TRBV29-1 to TRBJ2-2; no reliable D call. The germline V gene encodes CDR1 SQVTM and CDR2 ANQGSEA. V lost 4 bases and J lost 7, with 13 bases in between. CDR3 length: 13 residues. The CDR3: CSVVFDFGGELFF. The CDR3 nucleotides are TGCAGCGTTGTTTTTGACTTTGGCGGGGAGCTGTTTTTT.

This clone was counted once. The chain couples TRBV6-6 to TRBJ2-7; no clear D gene. Germline assignment: CDR1 MNHNY and CDR2 SVGAGI (reference sequence). V gave up 0 bases and J gave up 1 base, with 10 bases separating them. The CDR3 loop spans 15 amino acids. The CDR3 reads CASSYSSAYSYEQYF. CDR3 DNA sequence: TGTGCCAGCAGTTACTCCAGCGCGTATTCCTACGAGCAGTACTTC.

This chain connects TRBV6-5 to TRBJ2-3; D gene ambiguous. From germline, CDR1 is MNHEY and CDR2 SVGAGI. The CDR3 runs 14 residues. Between the trimmed V and J ends, which lost 4 bases and 1 base, there was a span of 9 bases. The CDR3 region is CASSSVHGTDTQYF. For the CDR3, the DNA is TGTGCCAGCAGTTCGGTTCACGGCACAGATACGCAGTATTTT.

The V gene is TRBV27, the J gene TRBJ2-1; 7 positions agree with TRBD2. CDR3 size: 18 residues. Germline-derived CDR1 and CDR2 are MNHEY and SMNVEV (reference sequence). V was pared by 6 bases and J by 9 bases, with 23 bases of the junction left unmatched. CDR3 sequence reads: CASSGSISRIAGRVEQFF. The DNA of the CDR3 is TGTGCCAGCAGCGGATCTATCAGTAGGATAGCAGGGAGGGTTGAGCAGTTCTTC.

Here the CDR3 reads CATSDFPGQGMGQPQHF. CDR3 coding DNA: TGTGCCACCAGTGATTTCCCGGGACAGGGTATGGGTCAGCCCCAGCATTTT. This rearrangement joins TRBV24-1 to TRBJ1-5; TRBD1 agrees at 9 bases. There are 17 residues in the CDR3. Germline V gene sequence: CDR1 KGHDR, CDR2 SFDVKD. The ends lost 1 base at V and 6 bases at J; junction bases unmatched: 9.

This chain uses TRBV6-5 with TRBJ1-3, with no clear D. This CDR3 has 14 residues. The V gene lost 7 bases and the J gene lost 11 bases, with 21 bases spanning the gap. Germline CDR1 reads MNHEY; CDR2 reads SVGAGI. The CDR3 region has the DNA TGTGCCAGCACTTCTGATAGCCTTTTGGTGTCCATATATTTT. Translated: CASTSDSLLVSIYF.

The genes are TRBV3-1 (or the pseudogene TRBV3-2) and TRBJ2-3; TRBD2 matches 11 bases. The CDR3 extends over 16 amino acids. The germline V gene encodes CDR1 LGHDT and CDR2 YNNKEL (reference sequence). J was trimmed by 1 base and V by 4 bases; bases with no gene match: 4. The CDR3 loop reads CASSPKLAGGTDTQYF. CDR3 DNA sequence: TGTGCCAGCAGCCCGAAACTAGCGGGGGGCACAGATACGCAGTATTTT.

V usage is TRBV27 and J usage is TRBJ1-4; 7 bases are shared with TRBD1. The germline V gene encodes CDR1 MNHEY and CDR2 SMNVEV (reference sequence). The CDR3 length is 15 residues. V shed 2 bases, J shed 8 bases, and the junction held 8 bases outside the gene matches. The CDR3 nucleotides are TGTGCCAGCAGTTTAGGGTCCCCAGGGGGAGAAAAACTGTTTTTT. Protein: CASSLGSPGGEKLFF.

Turning to this clone: This sample includes further DNA sequences coding for the same CDR3. The chain recombines TRBV7-9 with TRBJ2-3; D gene ambiguous. The CDR3 is 13 amino acids. V gave up 1 base and J gave up 0 bases, with 2 bases separating them. In germline, CDR1 is SEHNR, CDR2 FQNEAQ (reference sequence). In nucleotides, the CDR3 is TGTGCCAGCAGCTTAGTAAGCACAGATACGCAGTATTTT. This gives the protein CASSLVSTDTQYF. The full variable domain, with the rest looked up from reference TRBV7-9 and TRBJ2-3, is DTGVSQNPRHKITKRGQNVTFRCDPISEHNRLYWYRQTLGQGPEFLTYFQNEAQLEKSRLLSDRFSAERPKGSFSTLEIQRTEQGDSAMYLCASSLVSTDTQYFGPGTRLTVL.

The V call is TRBV10-3, the J call TRBJ2-7; 13 bases fit TRBD2. The CDR3 sequence is 20 residues long. CDR1 is ENHRY, CDR2 SYGVKD, per germline. J lost 2 bases, V lost 5 bases, and 18 bases had no gene match. Written as DNA, the CDR3 is TGTGCCATCAGTCCGGGAGAGCTCCGACTAGCGGGAGGACCCCCCTACGAGCAGTACTTC. Amino acid sequence: CAISPGELRLAGGPPYEQYF.

V is TRBV14 and J is TRBJ2-7; 9 bases are shared with TRBD1. CDR3 length: 15 residues. The V segment lost 2 bases and the J segment 5 bases; nucleotides outside the gene matches: 7. From germline, CDR1 is SGHDN and CDR2 FVKESK. The CDR3: CASSQRDRDFHEQYF. The CDR3 DNA follows: TGTGCCAGCAGCCAACGGGACAGGGATTTCCACGAGCAGTACTTC.

The sample holds one count of this clone. The rearrangement links TRBV5-1 to TRBJ2-3, with TRBD1 as a possible D gene (6 bases). The CDR3 consists of 14 residues. Germline CDR1 SGHRS, CDR2 YFSETQ. V lost 3 bases, J lost 2 bases, and 10 bases lay in between. The CDR3 region is CASSYGQNTDTQYF. Written as DNA, the CDR3 is TGCGCCAGCAGCTACGGACAGAACACAGATACGCAGTATTTT.

This rearrangement joins TRBV19 to TRBJ2-2; 8 nucleotides line up with TRBD2. Germline assignment: CDR1 LNHDA and CDR2 SQIVND (reference sequence). With 1 base clipped from V and 3 bases from J, the junction kept 7 bases outside the gene matches. CDR3 length: 17 residues. The CDR3 region has the DNA TGTGCCAGTAGTATAGCTTTTGGGCGGGGGGACACCGGGGAGCTGTTTTTT. Translation gives CASSIAFGRGDTGELFF.

V gene TRBV6-5 combines with J gene TRBJ2-7, with 8 bases lining up with TRBD2. The V segment lost 0 bases and the J segment 2 bases; nucleotides outside the gene matches: 3. CDR3 length: 15 amino acids. The germline gives CDR1 MNHEY, CDR2 SVGAGI. The CDR3 DNA sequence: TGTGCCAGCAGTTACTCGATCGGGGGGGCCTACGAGCAGTACTTC. Its translation: CASSYSIGGAYEQYF.

V gene TRBV5-1 combines with J gene TRBJ2-3, with TRBD2 matching 12 bases. This CDR3 region has 15 residues. Germline V gene sequence: CDR1 SGHRS, CDR2 YFSETQ. The V segment lost 4 bases and the J segment 6 bases; nucleotides outside the gene matches: 6. CDR3 coding DNA: TGCGCCAGCAGCCCTAGCGGGGGGGGCGGTGATACGCAGTATTTT. It specifies CASSPSGGGGDTQYF.

The rearrangement links TRBV28 to TRBJ1-5; maybe TRBD1 (6 bases). This CDR3 region has 17 residues. Germline V gene sequence: CDR1 MDHEN, CDR2 SYDVKM. The germline V and J ends were trimmed by 3 bases and 2 bases, with 17 bases remaining between them. This CDR3 is CASSFPTGGGGNQPQHF. DNA of the CDR3: TGTGCCAGCAGTTTCCCGACAGGTGGAGGTGGCAATCAGCCCCAGCATTTT.

V is TRBV7-3 and J is TRBJ2-3; TRBD2 is a possible D gene (6 bases). The CDR3 runs 15 residues. CDR1 is SGHTA, CDR2 FQGTGA, per germline. The germline V and J ends were trimmed by 5 bases and 0 bases, with 12 bases remaining between them. The CDR3 DNA is TGTGCCAGCAGCCCCCTAGCGTCTAGCACAGATACGCAGTATTTT. This translates into CASSPLASSTDTQYF.

The V and J genes are TRBV30 and TRBJ1-6; 8 positions match TRBD1. CDR1 is GTSNPN, CDR2 SVGIG, per germline (reference sequence). J lost 7 bases, V lost 4 bases, and 6 bases had no gene match. CDR3 size: 14 residues. DNA of the CDR3: TGTGCCTGGAAAGGGGGACAGGAAAATTCACCCCTCCACTTT. The encoded protein is CAWKGGQENSPLHF.